These 3 T cell receptor beta chains came from one sample sequenced in a study of T cell clonality in common variable immunodeficiency. TCRdb's copy holds only in-frame clones and misses some; the assay was immunoSEQ multiplex PCR. In total the sample includes over 55,000 clones, none of them seen once. The sequenced sample was peripheral blood mononuclear cells. These receptors were collected from a person between 18 and 70 years old in good health.

Many counts were recorded for this clone. Coverage ceases 3 residues before the CDR3 finishes, and the germline J gene fills in the end. The rearrangement joins TRBV30 to TRBJ1-1; perhaps TRBD1 as D (5 bases). Looked up from germline, CDR1 is GTSNPN and CDR2 is SVGIG (reference sequence). The CDR3 contains 14 residues. CDR3 amino acids: CAFNRGGWDTEAFF. The CDR3 DNA, read in part, is TGTGCATTCAATCGGGGGGGTTGGGACACTGAA. Drawing the rest from reference TRBV30 and TRBJ1-1, the complete variable domain is SQTIHQWPATLVQPVGSPLSLECTVEGTSNPNLYWYRQAAGRGLQLLFYSVGIGQISSEVPQNLSASRPQDRQFILSSKKLLLSDSGFYLCAFNRGGWDTEAFFGQGTRLTVV.

There are many counts of this clone. The sequence runs out 3 residues before the end of the CDR3; the remainder is reconstructed from the germline J gene. This chain uses TRBV6-1 with TRBJ1-6; D perhaps matches TRBD1 (5 bases). V was clipped by 1 base and J by 5 bases, with 9 bases between them. The V gene's germline CDR1 is MNHNS and CDR2 SASEGT. CDR3 length equals 15 residues. The CDR3 region is CASSEEEGDNSPLHF. The CDR3 DNA, read in part, is TGTGCCAGCAGTGAAGAGGAAGGGGATAATTCACCC.

This clone was seen many times. The read ends 3 residues early relative to the CDR3; the germline J gene fills the gap. V usage is TRBV20-1 and J usage is TRBJ2-5, with 11 bases identical to TRBD2. The ends lost 0 bases at V and 5 bases at J; junction bases unmatched: 11. The CDR3 is 17 amino acids. In germline, CDR1 is DFQATT, CDR2 SNEGSKA (reference sequence). The CDR3 protein is CSARDLTTSGRVETQYF. The covered CDR3 bases are TGCAGTGCTAGAGATCTCACCACTAGCGGGAGAGTTGAGACC.